The rows below give T cell receptor beta chains drawn from one sample of a study of T cell repertoires in cytomegalovirus infection. MiXCR, applied by TCRdb to the reads, yields one record per CDR3 protein. The top ten hold around 13% of the sample, which has some 440,000 distinct CDR3 sequences, roughly 30% seen once. Source material: PBMCs. The receptors were gathered from a human donor in good health (CMV status not recorded). Some clones in this sample may be carry-over from other donors' samples. Each CDR3 is given with its conserved first and last residue. Each record gives: V gene, D gene, clone size, J gene, CDR3 protein, CDR3 DNA. D genes are given only for firm matches. Expanded clones are given a class, and other clones once, few, many or no size at all.

v_call: TRBV19
d_call: NA
clone_size: NA
j_call: TRBJ1-4
cdr3_aa: CASTPEGVSNEKLFF
cdr3_nt: TGTGCCAGTACCCCCGAGGGAGTATCTAATGAAAAACTGTTTTTT

v_call: TRBV7-2
d_call: NA
clone_size: many
j_call: TRBJ2-7
cdr3_aa: CASSLSGTTYEQYF
cdr3_nt: TGTGCCAGCAGCTTATCCGGGACCACCTACGAGCAGTACTTC

v_call: TRBV18
d_call: NA
clone_size: NA
j_call: TRBJ1-5
cdr3_aa: CASSPVGAGSQPQHF
cdr3_nt: TGTGCCAGCTCACCAGTGGGGGCAGGAAGTCAGCCCCAGCATTTT

v_call: TRBV7-8
d_call: NA
clone_size: NA
j_call: TRBJ1-1
cdr3_aa: CASSPPRGQRDINTESFF
cdr3_nt: TGTGCCAGCAGCCCCCCGCGAGGTCAGAGAGACATTAACACTGAATCCTTCTTT

v_call: TRBV6-6
d_call: TRBD2
clone_size: NA
j_call: TRBJ2-7
cdr3_aa: CASRLEGGSSLYEQYF
cdr3_nt: TGTGCCAGCAGGTTAGAGGGAGGGAGTTCTCTCTACGAGCAGTACTTC

v_call: TRBV11-2
d_call: NA
clone_size: NA
j_call: TRBJ1-4
cdr3_aa: CASRSDRTANEKLFF
cdr3_nt: TGTGCCAGCAGATCCGACAGGACGGCTAATGAAAAACTGTTTTTT

v_call: TRBV10-3
d_call: NA
clone_size: NA
j_call: TRBJ2-2
cdr3_aa: CAISEGAGDLFF
cdr3_nt: TGTGCCATCAGTGAGGGCGCCGGGGATCTGTTTTTT

v_call: TRBV29-1
d_call: NA
clone_size: NA
j_call: TRBJ1-1
cdr3_aa: CSVGWNREDTEAFF
cdr3_nt: TGCAGCGTTGGATGGAACAGGGAGGACACTGAAGCTTTCTTT

v_call: TRBV2
d_call: NA
clone_size: many
j_call: TRBJ2-2
cdr3_aa: CASTSGPENTGELFF
cdr3_nt: TGTGCCAGCACCTCGGGACCGGAAAACACCGGGGAGCTGTTTTTT

v_call: TRBV7-2
d_call: NA
clone_size: many
j_call: TRBJ1-6
cdr3_aa: CASSLKSGSFNSPLHF
cdr3_nt: TGTGCCAGCAGCTTGAAATCAGGGTCTTTTAATTCACCCCTCCACTTT

v_call: TRBV19
d_call: TRBD1
clone_size: NA
j_call: TRBJ2-1
cdr3_aa: CASSPGQGKNEQFF
cdr3_nt: TGTGCCAGTAGTCCGGGACAGGGGAAAAATGAGCAGTTCTTC

v_call: TRBV4-1
d_call: NA
clone_size: NA
j_call: TRBJ1-1
cdr3_aa: CASSPLVWSGSEAFF
cdr3_nt: TGCGCCAGCAGCCCTCTGGTTTGGTCTGGCTCTGAAGCTTTCTTT

v_call: TRBV5-8
d_call: TRBD1
clone_size: few
j_call: TRBJ1-5
cdr3_aa: CASSQTGTGGFNQPQHF
cdr3_nt: TGTGCCAGCAGCCAAACCGGGACAGGGGGTTTCAATCAGCCCCAGCATTTT

v_call: TRBV19
d_call: NA
clone_size: NA
j_call: TRBJ2-5
cdr3_aa: CDSKGLGTIQETQYF
cdr3_nt: TGTGACAGTAAAGGGCTCGGAACCATACAAGAGACCCAGTACTTC

v_call: TRBV27
d_call: NA
clone_size: once
j_call: TRBJ1-4
cdr3_aa: CASSFSGNRIEKLFF
cdr3_nt: TGTGCCAGCAGTTTTAGCGGTAATCGAATCGAAAAACTGTTTTTT

v_call: TRBV3-1
d_call: NA
clone_size: NA
j_call: TRBJ2-2
cdr3_aa: CASSQVNSNTGELFF
cdr3_nt: TGTGCCAGCAGCCAAGTCAACTCGAACACCGGGGAGCTGTTTTTT

v_call: TRBV7-6
d_call: TRBD1
clone_size: many
j_call: TRBJ2-1
cdr3_aa: CASSPGQGYYNEQFF
cdr3_nt: TGTGCCAGCAGCCCCGGACAGGGGTACTACAATGAGCAGTTCTTC

v_call: TRBV6-5
d_call: TRBD1
clone_size: few
j_call: TRBJ1-5
cdr3_aa: CASARQGGNQPQHF
cdr3_nt: TGTGCCAGCGCCAGACAGGGGGGCAATCAGCCCCAGCATTTT

v_call: TRBV18
d_call: NA
clone_size: NA
j_call: TRBJ1-3
cdr3_aa: CASSPPSGRSSGNTIYF
cdr3_nt: TGTGCCAGCTCACCACCGTCGGGACGGTCCTCTGGAAACACCATATATTTT

v_call: TRBV7-9
d_call: NA
clone_size: NA
j_call: TRBJ2-6
cdr3_aa: CASSPVLSGANVLTF
cdr3_nt: TGTGCCAGCAGCCCGGTACTCTCTGGGGCCAACGTCCTGACTTTC

v_call: TRBV6-1
d_call: NA
clone_size: many
j_call: TRBJ2-4
cdr3_aa: CASSEKTGVPPVNIQYF
cdr3_nt: TGTGCCAGCAGTGAAAAAACGGGGGTCCCTCCTGTGAACATTCAGTACTTC

v_call: TRBV7-2
d_call: NA
clone_size: many
j_call: TRBJ1-3
cdr3_aa: CASSLPRSPGNTIYF
cdr3_nt: TGTGCCAGCAGCTTACCTCGTTCCCCCGGAAACACCATATATTTT

v_call: TRBV6-5
d_call: TRBD1
clone_size: many
j_call: TRBJ2-3
cdr3_aa: CASSLGTVSTDTQYF
cdr3_nt: TGTGCCAGCAGTTTAGGGACAGTAAGCACAGATACGCAGTATTTT

v_call: TRBV6-5
d_call: TRBD1
clone_size: few
j_call: TRBJ1-1
cdr3_aa: CASSWTGTEAFF
cdr3_nt: TGTGCCAGCAGTTGGACAGGCACTGAAGCTTTCTTT

v_call: TRBV14
d_call: NA
clone_size: NA
j_call: TRBJ2-7
cdr3_aa: CASSQGEYPYEQYF
cdr3_nt: TGTGCCAGCAGCCAGGGAGAATATCCCTACGAGCAGTACTTC

v_call: TRBV5-6
d_call: NA
clone_size: NA
j_call: TRBJ2-3
cdr3_aa: CASSLFERTSTDTQYF
cdr3_nt: TGTGCCAGCAGCTTGTTCGAGAGAACTAGCACAGATACGCAGTATTTT

v_call: TRBV15
d_call: NA
clone_size: few
j_call: TRBJ1-6
cdr3_aa: CATSRDNGNSPLHF
cdr3_nt: TGTGCCACCAGCAGAGATAATGGGAATTCACCCCTCCACTTT

v_call: TRBV20-1
d_call: NA
clone_size: NA
j_call: TRBJ2-1
cdr3_aa: CSATLPNNDNEQFF
cdr3_nt: TGCAGTGCTACACTGCCTAACAACGACAATGAGCAGTTCTTC

v_call: TRBV7-3
d_call: NA
clone_size: many
j_call: TRBJ2-3
cdr3_aa: CASSLTGVGVSRTDTQYF
cdr3_nt: TGTGCCAGCAGCTTAACGGGGGTAGGAGTGTCCCGCACAGATACGCAGTATTTT

v_call: TRBV2
d_call: NA
clone_size: few
j_call: TRBJ1-6
cdr3_aa: CASYRDSPLHF
cdr3_nt: TGTGCCAGCTACAGGGATTCACCCCTCCACTTT

v_call: TRBV7-2
d_call: TRBD2
clone_size: many
j_call: TRBJ2-3
cdr3_aa: CASSARLAGGRDTQYF
cdr3_nt: TGTGCCAGCAGCGCGCGACTAGCGGGGGGCCGAGATACGCAGTATTTT

v_call: TRBV28
d_call: TRBD2
clone_size: NA
j_call: TRBJ2-3
cdr3_aa: CASSLGGGAKDTQYF
cdr3_nt: TGTGCCAGCAGTTTGGGCGGGGGGGCCAAAGATACGCAGTATTTT